This entry lists 8 T cell receptor beta chains sequenced from one sample in a study of blood T cell repertoires in COVID-19. Repertoires were generated with immunoSEQ multiplex PCR, while TCRdb's copy carries only in-frame clones and drops some. Of over 50,000 clones in the sample, 85% are singletons; the top ten hold more than 8.5%. Sequencing was carried out using peripheral blood. These receptor sequences come from a human donor in a cohort sampled during active COVID-19.

The rearrangement links TRBV6-5 to TRBJ1-2; D may be TRBD1 (5 bases). V was shortened by 6 bases and J by 4 bases, with 15 bases between the two germline ends. The germline V gene has CDR1 MNHEY and CDR2 SVGAGI. The CDR3 is made up of 14 amino acids. The CDR3 region is CASRSVGLIYGYTF. In DNA, the CDR3 is TGTGCCAGCAGATCCGTGGGGCTGATCTATGGCTACACCTTC.

The genes are TRBV3-1 (or the pseudogene TRBV3-2) and TRBJ2-2; a possible D gene is TRBD2 (5 bases). Germline V CDR1 and CDR2: LGHDT, YNNKEL (reference sequence). V shed 8 bases and J shed 5 bases, with 18 bases lying between them. The CDR3 contains 15 residues. DNA of the CDR3: TGTGCCAGCGGGGATGGACTCAAACGAACCGGGGAGCTGTTTTTT. It yields the protein CASGDGLKRTGELFF.

V gene TRBV5-1 combines with J gene TRBJ2-7, with a possible D match to TRBD2 (6 bases). CDR3 length: 15 residues. V was cut by 0 bases and J by 1 base, with 11 bases left in between. Germline V lookup: CDR1 SGHRS, CDR2 YFSETQ. The CDR3 loop reads CASSLAASASYEQYF. In DNA, the CDR3 is TGCGCCAGCAGCTTGGCGGCTAGCGCGTCCTACGAGCAGTACTTC.

The chain couples TRBV4-2 to TRBJ2-7, with D possibly being TRBD2 (5 bases). The CDR3 contains 14 residues. The germline V gene has CDR1 LGHNA and CDR2 YNFKEQ. With 4 bases removed from V and 5 bases from J, the gap between germline ends came to 15 bases. The CDR3 here is CASSRSLVSHEQYF. Here the CDR3 DNA reads TGTGCCAGCAGCCGCTCACTAGTGTCCCACGAGCAGTACTTC.

This clone ranks as medium-sized. The chain employs TRBV27 and TRBJ2-7; TRBD1 matches at 7 bases. With 4 bases clipped from V and 3 bases from J, the junction kept 9 bases outside the gene matches. There are 15 residues in the CDR3. Looked up from germline, CDR1 is MNHEY and CDR2 is SMNVEV (reference sequence). The CDR3 DNA is TGTGCCAGCAGTTCTATTAACCAGGGGGTCTACGAGCAGTACTTC. This sequence encodes CASSSINQGVYEQYF.

This clone was counted ten times or more. This chain uses TRBV11-2 with TRBJ2-7, with 9 bases that match TRBD1. Germline CDR1 and CDR2: SGHAT and FQNNGV. V shed 5 bases, J shed 3 bases, and the junction held 8 bases outside the gene matches. There are 15 residues in the CDR3. CDR3 bases: TGTGCCAGCAGCGTAGCCCCGGGACAGGGCTACGAGCAGTACTTC. This codes for CASSVAPGQGYEQYF. Full variable domain (outside the CDR3, taken from reference TRBV11-2 and TRBJ2-7): EAGVAQSPRYKIIEKRQSVAFWCNPISGHATLYWYQQILGQGPKLLIQFQNNGVVDDSQLPKDRFSAERLKGVDSTLKIQPAKLEDSAVYLCASSVAPGQGYEQYFGPGTRLTVT.

V usage is TRBV5-4 and J usage is TRBJ2-1; 9 bases are a match to TRBD2. Germline values: CDR1 SGHNT, CDR2 YYREEE (reference sequence). The CDR3 contains 15 residues. The ends lost 3 bases at V and 4 bases at J; junction bases unmatched: 5. The DNA for the CDR3 is TGTGCCAGCAGCTCCTCTAGCGGGACTTACAATGAGCAGTTCTTC. Its translation is CASSSSSGTYNEQFF. The entire variable domain, with the rest obtained from reference TRBV5-4 and TRBJ2-1, is as follows: ETGVTQSPTHLIKTRGQQVTLRCSSQSGHNTVSWYQQALGQGPQFIFQYYREEENGRGNFPPRFSGLQFPNYSSELNVNALELDDSALYLCASSSSSGTYNEQFFGPGTRLTVL.

The chain employs TRBV5-6 and TRBJ2-5; possibly TRBD1 for D (6 bases). Trimming took off 2 bases at V and 1 base at J, with 12 bases between the two ends. This CDR3 is built from 15 residues. Per germline, CDR1 SGHDT and CDR2 YYEEEE. The chain's CDR3 is CASSLSGVAQETQYF. Written as DNA, the CDR3 is TGTGCCAGCAGCTTATCAGGGGTAGCCCAAGAGACCCAGTACTTC. The full variable domain, rest sourced from reference TRBV5-6 and TRBJ2-5, is DAGVTQSPTHLIKTRGQQVTLRCSPKSGHDTVSWYQQALGQGPQFIFQYYEEEERQRGNFPDRFSGHQFPNYSSELNVNALLLGDSALYLCASSLSGVAQETQYFGPGTRLLVL.